These T cell receptor beta chains were read from a single sample in a study of T-cell memory formation after mild COVID-19. One entry per CDR3 protein results from TCRdb running MiXCR on the 5' RACE reads. The table shows some 130,000 distinct CDR3 sequences, with around a sixth occurring only once. Sequencing was carried out using PBMCs or a T cell subset sorted from them (not recorded which). These receptors were taken from an adult woman who had mild COVID-19 (a few samples of this study predate the infection). Cell type and time point are not known. Both conserved end residues are part of each CDR3. D genes are given only for firm matches. The size field is filled for only some rows; it gives once, few, many or a size class.

clone_size	v_call	d_call	j_call	cdr3_nt	cdr3_aa
NA	TRBV7-3	NA	TRBJ2-2	TGTGCCAGCAGCAGACCGGGACACCCGAACACCGGGGAGCTGTTTTTT	CASSRPGHPNTGELFF
few	TRBV4-3	NA	TRBJ2-1	TGCGCCAGCAGCCAAGTGAGGGGGGCCATACTTTACAATGAGCAGTTCTTC	CASSQVRGAILYNEQFF
NA	TRBV4-2	NA	TRBJ1-1	TGTGCCAGCAGCCAAGCCTTTGCAGGGGTGGGAACTGAAGCTTTCTTT	CASSQAFAGVGTEAFF
many	TRBV24-1	NA	TRBJ2-2	TGTGCCACCAGTGATCCCGGCCTTAACACCGGGGAGCTGTTTTTT	CATSDPGLNTGELFF
few	TRBV4-2	TRBD2	TRBJ2-1	TGTGCCAGCAGCCACCACGGGACTAGCGGTTACAATGAGCAGTTCTTC	CASSHHGTSGYNEQFF
NA	TRBV12-3/TRBV12-4	NA	TRBJ2-1	TGTGCCAGCAGTCGTGCCCACAATGAGCAGTTCTTC	CASSRAHNEQFF
few	TRBV20-1	NA	TRBJ2-5	TGCAGTGCTAGAGACCCAGGTTGGGAGACCCAGTACTTC	CSARDPGWETQYF
few	TRBV29-1	NA	TRBJ2-5	TGCAGCGTGCAGACTAGATGGCAAGAGACCCAGTACTTC	CSVQTRWQETQYF
NA	TRBV7-7	NA	TRBJ2-6	TGTGCCAGCAGCTTAGACACCTACTCTGGGGCCAACGTCCTGACTTTC	CASSLDTYSGANVLTF
few	TRBV6-5	NA	TRBJ1-5	TGTGCCAGCAGTTACTCGACCCGACAGGCGAGCAATCAGCCCCAGCATTTT	CASSYSTRQASNQPQHF
many	TRBV7-6	TRBD1	TRBJ2-2	TGTGCCAGCAGCTTGACAGGGTACACCGGGGAGCTGTTTTTT	CASSLTGYTGELFF
many	TRBV4-1	NA	TRBJ1-1	TGCGCCAGCAGCCAAGTAGGAGGTCCTGAAGCTTTCTTT	CASSQVGGPEAFF
few	TRBV6-5	NA	TRBJ2-3	TGTGCCAGCACCTCGGGGCAGGGTACAGATACGCAGTATTTT	CASTSGQGTDTQYF
few	TRBV12-3/TRBV12-4	TRBD1	TRBJ1-4	TGTGCCAGCAGTTCACGACAGGGAGGATATAATGAAAAACTGTTTTTT	CASSSRQGGYNEKLFF
NA	TRBV11-2	NA	TRBJ2-2	TGTGCCAGCAGCTTAGGTCCCGAGGTGGCAGCCGGGGAGCTGTTTTTT	CASSLGPEVAAGELFF
few	TRBV20-1	NA	TRBJ1-4	TGCAGTGCTCGTATGACGGGGCGTCCGGAGGAAAAACTGTTTTTT	CSARMTGRPEEKLFF
few	TRBV12-3/TRBV12-4	TRBD1	TRBJ1-1	TGTGCCAGCAGGCCGACAGGGGGCGGCAACACTGAAGCTTTCTTT	CASRPTGGGNTEAFF
NA	TRBV12-3/TRBV12-4	NA	TRBJ2-6	TGTGCCAGCAGTTTATTGGGTTTTAAGTCTGGGGCCAACGTCCTGACTTTC	CASSLLGFKSGANVLTF
few	TRBV29-1	NA	TRBJ2-1	TGCAGCGTTCGCGGGTTAACATCCTACAATGAGCAGTTCTTC	CSVRGLTSYNEQFF
NA	TRBV27	TRBD1	TRBJ2-2	TGTGCCAGCAGAAGACAGGGGAACACCGGGGAGCTGTTTTTT	CASRRQGNTGELFF
few	TRBV7-2	NA	TRBJ2-3	TGTGCCAGCTCCCCCATGGGGGTTGGTGGTGGAGATACGCAGTATTTT	CASSPMGVGGGDTQYF
NA	TRBV12-3/TRBV12-4	TRBD1	TRBJ2-1	TGTGCCAGCAGTCTAGGACAGGGCTGGGACAATGAGCAGTTCTTC	CASSLGQGWDNEQFF
NA	TRBV15	TRBD2	TRBJ2-3	TGTGCCACCAGCGGAAAGCTAGCGGGGGTTACTCATACGCAGTATTTT	CATSGKLAGVTHTQYF
few	TRBV2	TRBD2	TRBJ2-5	TGTGCCAGCAGTCGGACTAGCGGGTACCAAGAGACCCAGTACTTC	CASSRTSGYQETQYF
NA	TRBV2	NA	TRBJ2-1	TGTGCCAGTTCGGGGACACCATACAATGAGCAGTTCTTC	CASSGTPYNEQFF
NA	TRBV12-3/TRBV12-4	NA	TRBJ2-1	TGTGCCAGCAGTTTTGGGGGAGGGGGTAGTGAGCAGTTCTTC	CASSFGGGGSEQFF
few	TRBV20-1	NA	TRBJ2-5	TGCAGTGCTGATAAGGGGGTAGAGACCCAGTACTTC	CSADKGVETQYF
few	TRBV24-1	NA	TRBJ2-7	TGTGCCACCAGTGAATTGACCCACGAGTACTTC	CATSELTHEYF
NA	TRBV7-9	NA	TRBJ1-2	TGTGCCAGCAGCTTAGCCGACAGGACCTATGGCTACACCTTC	CASSLADRTYGYTF
few	TRBV5-5	NA	TRBJ1-5	TGTGCCAGCAGCCCCCGAGGCGGGCCCCAGCATTTT	CASSPRGGPQHF
NA	TRBV30	NA	TRBJ2-5	TGTGCCTGGCGGCAGGGTGAGACCCAGTACTTC	CAWRQGETQYF
many	TRBV6-5	NA	TRBJ2-7	TGTGCCAGCAGTTACGAGGGAGCGGGCGAGCAGTACTTC	CASSYEGAGEQYF
NA	TRBV5-1	TRBD1	TRBJ2-4	TGCGCCAGCAGCTTACGGGACAGGGTCAAAAACATTCAGTACTTC	CASSLRDRVKNIQYF
few	TRBV5-5	NA	TRBJ1-2	TGTGCCAGCAGCCCGATACAGGGCCCCCCAAGAAAGTATGGCTACACCTTC	CASSPIQGPPRKYGYTF
few	TRBV6-2/TRBV6-3	NA	TRBJ2-1	TGTGCCAGCAACCGACAGTCCTACAATGAGCAGTTCTTC	CASNRQSYNEQFF
few	TRBV9	TRBD1	TRBJ2-7	TGTGCCAGCAGCCCGGACAGGGATTCCCTGCAGTACTTC	CASSPDRDSLQYF
NA	TRBV12-3/TRBV12-4	NA	TRBJ2-1	TGTGCCAGCAGTTCGGGACACAATGAGCAGTTCTTC	CASSSGHNEQFF
few	TRBV20-1	NA	TRBJ2-7	TGCAGTGCTAGAGGATTTGGGCCAGATACTTACGAGCAGTACTTC	CSARGFGPDTYEQYF
many	TRBV25-1	NA	TRBJ1-1	TGTGCCAGCAGTGCTCGGACAGTCCTGGCGAACACTGAAGCTTTCTTT	CASSARTVLANTEAFF
NA	TRBV5-5	NA	TRBJ2-5	TGTGCCAGCAGCTCTCAGCGGACCCCTCAGGGAGAGACCCAGTACTTC	CASSSQRTPQGETQYF
NA	TRBV25-1	TRBD2	TRBJ2-3	TGTGCCAGCACAGGAATGCGGACTAGCGACGCAGATACGCAGTATTTT	CASTGMRTSDADTQYF
few	TRBV15	NA	TRBJ2-5	TGTGCCACCAGCAGAGATCGGGGGCCTGAGACCCAGTACTTC	CATSRDRGPETQYF
NA	TRBV4-1	NA	TRBJ1-2	TGCGCCAGCAGCCAAGATACGAGAAGGGGAGACTATGGCTACACCTTC	CASSQDTRRGDYGYTF
NA	TRBV28	NA	TRBJ2-7	TGTGCCAGCACCTCCGGCCGGGGAGAGCAGTACTTC	CASTSGRGEQYF
few	TRBV6-5	NA	TRBJ1-1	TGTGCCAGCAGTCCCGGGCAGCCGGTTAAAGCTTTCTTT	CASSPGQPVKAFF
NA	TRBV27	TRBD2	TRBJ2-1	TGTGCCAGTACTAGCGGCCCCTACAATGAGCAGTTCTTC	CASTSGPYNEQFF
few	TRBV5-1	TRBD1	TRBJ2-1	TGCGCCAGCAGCTTGGAACAGGGGGGCAATGAGCAGTTCTTC	CASSLEQGGNEQFF
NA	TRBV6-2/TRBV6-3	NA	TRBJ2-1	TGTGCCAGCAGTTATGACAGCTTCAATGAGCAGTTCTTC	CASSYDSFNEQFF